This T cell receptor beta chain was observed in a study of T cells in Graves' hyperthyroidism and ophthalmopathy. Study-level results: A median about 7 months before onset, the model predicted ophthalmopathy.

Unmatched junction bases numbered 8, after V lost 5 bases and J lost 5 bases. The CDR3 consists of 16 residues. Looked up from germline, CDR1 is SGHVS and CDR2 is FQNEAQ. Concerning this clonotype: Its antigen is not known.

It was RNA transcripts that yielded the amplified TCR beta CDR3 regions. The primer set for the first-round RT-PCR of the TCR CDR3 was HTBI. MiXCR, applied by TCRdb to the multiplex PCR reads, yields one record per CDR3 protein. The profile shows approximately 300,000 distinct CDR3 sequences, roughly 20% of them singletons. Sequencing was done on a sample of blood. This TCR was sampled from a man over 45 with Graves' ophthalmopathy. The chain combines TRBV7-8 with TRBJ2-1, with 11 nucleotides matching TRBD2. CDR3 in DNA: TGTGCCAGCAGCCTTCCGGGACTAGCGGAAAACAATGAGCAGTTCTTC. Protein product: CASSLPGLAENNEQFF.